These 24 T cell receptor beta chains were sequenced from one sample in a study of cytomegalovirus exposure and HLA in healthy donors. The study ran its PCR with 60 Vbeta and 13 Jbeta primers. Here immunoSEQ multiplex PCR was the method, and the copy in TCRdb shows in-frame clones only, minus some. The sample yields 55,000 to 80,000 clones, about 85% seen once. The sample was PBMCs. The receptors derive from a female donor in good health and CMV-seronegative.

This clone was seen a handful of times. The J gene is TRBJ2-7, the V gene TRBV19; D gene unclear. There are 14 residues in the CDR3. The V end lost 6 bases, the J end lost 0 bases, and 12 bases lay between the germline ends. Germline V CDR1 and CDR2: LNHDA, SQIVND (reference sequence). CDR3 region: CASSVTEFSYEQYF. The CDR3 DNA reads TGTGCCAGTAGCGTGACGGAGTTCTCCTACGAGCAGTACTTC.

V is TRBV29-1 and J is TRBJ1-1, with a tentative D call TRBD1 (6 bases). V was cut by 8 bases and J by 5 bases, with 12 bases left in between. The V gene's germline CDR1 is SQVTM and CDR2 ANQGSEA. This CDR3 is built from 11 residues. The DNA of the CDR3 is TGCAGCACTATACAGGGAACTGAAGCTTTCTTT. It encodes CSTIQGTEAFF.

The V gene is TRBV5-1, the J gene TRBJ2-1; the D is unclear. The CDR3 sequence is 14 residues long. V lost 0 bases and J lost 4, with 8 bases in between. CDR1 SGHRS and CDR2 YFSETQ come from the germline V gene. This CDR3 is CASSLERAYNEQFF. CDR3 bases: TGCGCCAGCAGCTTGGAGCGAGCGTACAATGAGCAGTTCTTC.

This clone has just a few counts. V is TRBV6-5 and J is TRBJ1-5, with a weak D call TRBD1 (5 bases). V was clipped by 6 bases and J by 0 bases, with 12 bases between them. Germline CDR1 is MNHEY and CDR2 is SVGAGI. This CDR3 is built from 15 residues. The CDR3, as DNA: TGTGCCAGCAGCGTGACAGTCTATAGCAATCAGCCCCAGCATTTT. This encodes CASSVTVYSNQPQHF.

The genes are TRBV19 and TRBJ1-2; 8 bases fit TRBD1. Germline assignment: CDR1 LNHDA and CDR2 SQIVND (reference sequence). The CDR3 loop spans 15 amino acids. V trimming: 5 bases; J trimming: 3 bases; junction bases outside the gene matches: 8. CDR3 coding DNA: TGTGCCAGTAGTCTCTGGGACAGGCGGCACTATGGCTACACCTTC. Its translation: CASSLWDRRHYGYTF.

This rearrangement joins TRBV27 to TRBJ2-1; 11 nucleotides line up with TRBD1. Looked up from germline, CDR1 is MNHEY and CDR2 is SMNVEV (reference sequence). The trim removed 4 bases at V and 2 bases at J, leaving 7 bases unmatched. The CDR3 contains 17 residues. The DNA for the CDR3 is TGTGCCAGCAGTTCCCCGGGACAGGGGGGGGCCTACAATGAGCAGTTCTTC. This translates into CASSSPGQGGAYNEQFF.

The chain recombines TRBV5-1 with TRBJ2-3; 7 positions agree with TRBD1. The trim removed 4 bases at V and 6 bases at J, leaving 8 bases unmatched. CDR1 SGHRS and CDR2 YFSETQ come from the germline V gene. CDR3 length equals 14 residues. Here the CDR3 reads CASSAGTVKDTQYF. CDR3 nucleotides: TGCGCCAGCAGCGCCGGGACAGTGAAGGATACGCAGTATTTT.

The CDR3 DNA sequence: TGTGCCAGCAGCTTAGATTCTCGTAATGAGCAGTTCTTC. Its translation: CASSLDSRNEQFF. The chain carries TRBV11-3 and TRBJ2-1; D remains ambiguous. Germline loops: CDR1 SGHNT, CDR2 YENEEA. The CDR3 runs to 13 residues. The V and J ends lost 0 bases and 7 bases respectively, with 7 bases between them.

V gene TRBV14 combines with J gene TRBJ2-1; the match to TRBD2 covers 11 bases. Germline CDR1 SGHDN, CDR2 FVKESK. The junction had 3 bases not matched to a gene; V was cut back by 5 bases and J by 0 bases. This CDR3 is 16 amino acids long. CDR3 sequence: CASSFTSGGSYNEQFF. As DNA, the CDR3 is TGTGCCAGCAGCTTTACTAGCGGGGGCTCCTACAATGAGCAGTTCTTC.

The J gene is TRBJ2-7, the V gene TRBV5-1, with 11 bases matching TRBD2. The CDR3 is 16 residues long. Trimming at V came to 3 bases and at J to 5 bases, leaving 10 bases not matched to a gene. In germline, CDR1 is SGHRS, CDR2 YFSETQ. CDR3 sequence: CASSSVSGGAINEQYF. In DNA, the CDR3 is TGCGCCAGCAGCTCCGTTAGCGGGGGGGCCATCAACGAGCAGTACTTC.

This chain links TRBV27 with TRBJ1-2; D is perhaps TRBD1 (6 bases). This CDR3 is 15 amino acids long. Germline CDR1 MNHEY, CDR2 SMNVEV (reference sequence). V was shortened by 5 bases and J by 6 bases, with 19 bases between the two germline ends. For the CDR3, the DNA is TGTGCCAGCAGTGGAACTCTAGGGGGGGCCGATGGCTACACCTTC. This gives the protein CASSGTLGGADGYTF.

The CDR3 loop is CASSPGGIAGRIYNEQFF. In DNA form, the CDR3 reads TGTGCCAGCTCACCAGGGGGGATAGCGGGAAGAATATACAATGAGCAGTTCTTC. The chain links TRBV18 to TRBJ2-1, with 8 positions matching TRBD2. This CDR3 region has 18 residues. Trimming at V came to 2 bases and at J to 4 bases, leaving 13 bases not matched to a gene. In germline, CDR1 is KGHSH, CDR2 LQKENI.

The sample holds one count of this clone. One junction end does not reproduce the germline sequence, and a read error may be involved. This chain connects TRBV10-3 to TRBJ2-6; TRBD1 might be the D (5 bases). Germline CDR1 ENHRY, CDR2 SYGVKD. The CDR3 has 14 residues. For the CDR3, the DNA is TGTGCCATCGGTCCCGACTCTGGGGCCAACGGCCTGACTTTC. Protein: CAIGPDSGANGLTF.

This clone occurred once. V usage is TRBV7-2 and J usage is TRBJ1-6; D not certain. The CDR3 loop spans 18 amino acids. The V and J ends lost 1 base and 9 bases respectively, with 22 bases between them. Per the germline V gene, CDR1 is SGHTA and CDR2 is FQGNSA. In nucleotides, the CDR3 is TGTGCCAGCAGCTTAGAAGGAACGGGCCTACCGCGGGTTTCACCCCTCCACTTT. Translated: CASSLEGTGLPRVSPLHF.

V usage is TRBV7-2 and J usage is TRBJ2-6, with no clear D. V was clipped by 5 bases and J by 4 bases, with 12 bases between them. Germline V lookup: CDR1 SGHTA, CDR2 FQGNSA. The CDR3 runs 15 residues. CDR3 DNA: TGTGCCAGCAGCCCACGATTTGAGGGGGCCAACGTCCTGACTTTC. Its protein is CASSPRFEGANVLTF.

The chain uses TRBV19 and TRBJ2-1; D is possibly TRBD2 (5 bases). Trimming removed 4 bases from V and 4 bases from J, with 26 bases in between. CDR1 is LNHDA, CDR2 SQIVND, per germline (reference sequence). The CDR3 extends over 19 amino acids. The CDR3 sequence: CASSTQYHSGERVYNEQFF. DNA for the CDR3: TGTGCCAGTAGTACCCAATACCACTCCGGGGAGAGAGTTTACAATGAGCAGTTCTTC.

This clone appeared once. This sequence joins TRBV5-1 and TRBJ1-1, with 8 bases lining up with TRBD1. V shed 4 bases, J shed 4 bases, and the junction held 6 bases outside the gene matches. The CDR3 is made up of 14 amino acids. Germline V lookup: CDR1 SGHRS, CDR2 YFSETQ. The CDR3 DNA reads as TGCGCCAGCAGCGCCACAGGGACAGGCACTGAAGCTTTCTTT. Protein sequence: CASSATGTGTEAFF.

This clone appeared once. The chain carries TRBV4-1 and TRBJ2-2, with 15 bases matching TRBD2. The CDR3 spans 18 residues. Trimming at V came to 7 bases and at J to 3 bases, leaving 9 bases not matched to a gene. The germline CDR1 and CDR2 sequences are MGHRA and YSYEKL. The CDR3 coding sequence is TGCGCCAGCACCACTCTCGGACTAGCGGGGGGGTACACCGGGGAGCTGTTTTTT. Its translation is CASTTLGLAGGYTGELFF.

The chain carries TRBV19 and TRBJ2-1, with 9 bases lining up with TRBD2. Per germline, CDR1 LNHDA and CDR2 SQIVND (reference sequence). The length of the CDR3 is 15 residues. V trimming: 4 bases; J trimming: 2 bases; junction bases outside the gene matches: 3. In DNA, the CDR3 is TGTGCCAGTAGTAGGCCTAGCGGGGCCTACAATGAGCAGTTCTTC. As protein: CASSRPSGAYNEQFF.

With regard to this clone: Other DNA variants within this sample encode the same CDR3. The V call is TRBV7-3, the J call TRBJ2-7; 7 positions agree with TRBD1. The CDR3 contains 16 residues. Trimming removed 0 bases from V and 1 base from J; junction bases left unmatched: 6. CDR1 is SGHTA and CDR2 is FQGTGA in the germline V gene. CDR3: CASSLTGQQSSYEQYF. As DNA, the CDR3 is TGTGCCAGCAGCTTAACGGGACAGCAGAGTTCCTACGAGCAGTACTTC.

The V gene is TRBV27, the J gene TRBJ2-7; 7 nucleotides align to TRBD1. V trimming: 4 bases; J trimming: 2 bases; junction bases outside the gene matches: 5. Germline values: CDR1 MNHEY, CDR2 SMNVEV (reference sequence). The CDR3 runs 14 residues. The CDR3 region is CASSSGTATYEQYF. CDR3 bases: TGTGCCAGCAGTTCCGGGACAGCCACCTACGAGCAGTACTTC.

This clone was recorded once. At one of its ends the junction is not consistent with the germline gene, which may arise from a read error. The chain couples TRBV7-9 to TRBJ2-5; the match to TRBD1 covers 9 bases. The CDR3 has 14 amino acids. Germline V lookup: CDR1 SEHNR, CDR2 FQNEAQ (reference sequence). The CDR3 here is CSSSRGQGQETQYF. For the CDR3, the DNA is TGTTCCAGCAGCCGGGGACAGGGCCAAGAGACCCAGTACTTC.

The rearrangement joins TRBV5-6 to TRBJ1-4; no clear D gene. CDR1 is SGHDT and CDR2 is YYEEEE in the germline V gene. The CDR3 is made up of 16 amino acids. Trimming took off 0 bases at V and 5 bases at J, with 14 bases between the two ends. This chain's CDR3 is CASSLAVSTRNEKLFF. CDR3 coding DNA: TGTGCCAGCAGCTTGGCAGTGTCGACGCGGAATGAAAAACTGTTTTTT.

The genes are TRBV9 and TRBJ2-7; TRBD1 matches 7 bases. V shed 1 base and J 5 bases; nucleotides not matched to a gene: 6. The CDR3 has 14 residues. From germline, CDR1 is SGDLS and CDR2 YYNGEE. CDR3 sequence: CASSVTGTENEQYF. The DNA of the CDR3 is TGTGCCAGCAGCGTAACCGGGACAGAGAACGAGCAGTACTTC.